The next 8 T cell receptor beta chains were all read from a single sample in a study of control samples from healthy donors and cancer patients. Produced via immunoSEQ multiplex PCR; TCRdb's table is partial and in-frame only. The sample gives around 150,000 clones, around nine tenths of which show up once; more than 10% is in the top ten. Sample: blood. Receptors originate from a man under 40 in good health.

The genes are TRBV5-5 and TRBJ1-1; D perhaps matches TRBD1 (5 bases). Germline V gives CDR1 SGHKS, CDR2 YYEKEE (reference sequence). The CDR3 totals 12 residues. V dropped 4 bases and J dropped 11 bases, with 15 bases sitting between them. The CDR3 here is CASSLQERWAFF. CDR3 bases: TGTGCCAGCAGCCTACAGGAAAGGTGGGCTTTCTTT.

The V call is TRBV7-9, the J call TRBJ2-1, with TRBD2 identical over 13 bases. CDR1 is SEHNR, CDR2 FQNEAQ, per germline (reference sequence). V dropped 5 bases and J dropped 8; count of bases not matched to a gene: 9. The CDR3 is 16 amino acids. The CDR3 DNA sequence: TGTGCCAGCAGCCCTCCCGGACTAGCGGGAGTCGATGAGCAGTTCTTC. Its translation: CASSPPGLAGVDEQFF.

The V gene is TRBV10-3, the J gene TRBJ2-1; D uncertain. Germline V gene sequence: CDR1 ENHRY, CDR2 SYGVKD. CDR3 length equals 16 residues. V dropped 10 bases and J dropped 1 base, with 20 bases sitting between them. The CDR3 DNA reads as TGTGCCACCCTAGAAGTAGCCATCGGTTCCTACAATGAGCAGTTCTTC. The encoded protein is CATLEVAIGSYNEQFF.

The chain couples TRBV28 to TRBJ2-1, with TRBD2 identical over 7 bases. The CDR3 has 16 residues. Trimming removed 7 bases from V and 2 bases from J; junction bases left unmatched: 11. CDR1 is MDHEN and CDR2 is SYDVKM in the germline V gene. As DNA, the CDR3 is TGTGCCAGCAACGTCGGGGGGATCTGGGCCTACAATGAGCAGTTCTTC. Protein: CASNVGGIWAYNEQFF.

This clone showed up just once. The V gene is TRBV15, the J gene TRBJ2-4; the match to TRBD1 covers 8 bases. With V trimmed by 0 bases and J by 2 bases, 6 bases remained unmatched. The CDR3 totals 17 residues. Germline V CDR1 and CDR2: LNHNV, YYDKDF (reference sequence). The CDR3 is CATSRDGQGGTKNIQYF. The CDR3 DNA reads TGTGCCACCAGCAGAGATGGACAGGGAGGAACCAAAAACATTCAGTACTTC.

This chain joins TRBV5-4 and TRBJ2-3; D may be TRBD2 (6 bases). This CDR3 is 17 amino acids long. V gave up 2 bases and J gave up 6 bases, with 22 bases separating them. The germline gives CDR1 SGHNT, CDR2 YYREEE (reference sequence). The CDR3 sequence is CASSLPRTGESVDTQYF. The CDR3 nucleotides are TGTGCCAGCAGCTTACCCAGGACGGGAGAAAGTGTTGATACGCAGTATTTT.

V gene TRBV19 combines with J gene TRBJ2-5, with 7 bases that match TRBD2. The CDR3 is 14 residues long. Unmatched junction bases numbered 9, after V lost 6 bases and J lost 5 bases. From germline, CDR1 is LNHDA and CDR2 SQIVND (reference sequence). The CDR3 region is CASRQAGIGETQYF. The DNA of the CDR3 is TGTGCCAGTAGACAAGCGGGAATCGGGGAGACCCAGTACTTC. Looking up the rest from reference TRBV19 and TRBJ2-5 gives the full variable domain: DGGITQSPKYLFRKEGQNVTLSCEQNLNHDAMYWYRQDPGQGLRLIYYSQIVNDFQKGDIAEGYSVSREKKESFPLTVTSAQKNPTAFYLCASRQAGIGETQYFGPGTRLLVL.

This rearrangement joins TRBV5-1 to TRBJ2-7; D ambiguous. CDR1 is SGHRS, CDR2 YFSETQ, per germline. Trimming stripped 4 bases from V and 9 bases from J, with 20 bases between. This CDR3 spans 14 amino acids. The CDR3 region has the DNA TGCGCCAGCAGCGAGACGGCAGATTTTACGGGGCAGTACTTC. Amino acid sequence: CASSETADFTGQYF. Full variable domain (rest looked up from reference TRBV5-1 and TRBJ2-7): KAGVTQTPRYLIKTRGQQVTLSCSPISGHRSVSWYQQTPGQGLQFLFEYFSETQRNKGNFPGRFSGRQFSNSRSEMNVSTLELGDSALYLCASSETADFTGQYFGPGTRLTVT.